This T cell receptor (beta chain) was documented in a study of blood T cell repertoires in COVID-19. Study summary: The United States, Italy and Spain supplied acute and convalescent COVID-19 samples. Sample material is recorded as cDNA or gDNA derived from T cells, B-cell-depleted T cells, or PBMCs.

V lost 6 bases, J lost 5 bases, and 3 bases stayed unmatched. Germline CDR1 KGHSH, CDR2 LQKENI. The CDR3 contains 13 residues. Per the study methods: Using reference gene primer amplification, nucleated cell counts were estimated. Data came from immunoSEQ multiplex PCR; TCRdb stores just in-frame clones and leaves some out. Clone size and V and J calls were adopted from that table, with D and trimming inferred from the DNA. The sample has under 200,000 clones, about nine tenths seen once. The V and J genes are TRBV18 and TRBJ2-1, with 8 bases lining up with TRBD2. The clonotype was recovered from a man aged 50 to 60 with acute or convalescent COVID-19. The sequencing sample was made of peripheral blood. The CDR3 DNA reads TGTGCCAGCTCGAGGGGACTAGACAATGAGCAGTTCTTC. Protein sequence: CASSRGLDNEQFF.